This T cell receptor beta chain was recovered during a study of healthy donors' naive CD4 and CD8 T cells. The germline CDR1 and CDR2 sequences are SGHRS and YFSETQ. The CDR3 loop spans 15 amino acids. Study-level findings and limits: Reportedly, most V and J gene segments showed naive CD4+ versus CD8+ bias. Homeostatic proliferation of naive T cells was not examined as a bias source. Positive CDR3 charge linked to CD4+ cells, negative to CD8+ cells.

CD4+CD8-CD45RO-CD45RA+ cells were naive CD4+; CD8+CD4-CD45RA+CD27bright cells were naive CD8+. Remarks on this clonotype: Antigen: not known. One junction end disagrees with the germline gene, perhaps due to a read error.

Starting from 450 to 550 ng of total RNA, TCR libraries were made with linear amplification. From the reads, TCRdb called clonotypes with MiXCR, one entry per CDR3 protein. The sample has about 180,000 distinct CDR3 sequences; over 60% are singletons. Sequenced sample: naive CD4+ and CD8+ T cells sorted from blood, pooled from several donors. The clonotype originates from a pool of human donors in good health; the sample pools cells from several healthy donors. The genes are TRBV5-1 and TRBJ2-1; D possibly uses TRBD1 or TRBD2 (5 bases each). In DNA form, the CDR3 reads TGTGCCAGCAGCGTAGAGGGGCACTCCTACAATGAGCAGTTCTTC. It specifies CASSVEGHSYNEQFF.